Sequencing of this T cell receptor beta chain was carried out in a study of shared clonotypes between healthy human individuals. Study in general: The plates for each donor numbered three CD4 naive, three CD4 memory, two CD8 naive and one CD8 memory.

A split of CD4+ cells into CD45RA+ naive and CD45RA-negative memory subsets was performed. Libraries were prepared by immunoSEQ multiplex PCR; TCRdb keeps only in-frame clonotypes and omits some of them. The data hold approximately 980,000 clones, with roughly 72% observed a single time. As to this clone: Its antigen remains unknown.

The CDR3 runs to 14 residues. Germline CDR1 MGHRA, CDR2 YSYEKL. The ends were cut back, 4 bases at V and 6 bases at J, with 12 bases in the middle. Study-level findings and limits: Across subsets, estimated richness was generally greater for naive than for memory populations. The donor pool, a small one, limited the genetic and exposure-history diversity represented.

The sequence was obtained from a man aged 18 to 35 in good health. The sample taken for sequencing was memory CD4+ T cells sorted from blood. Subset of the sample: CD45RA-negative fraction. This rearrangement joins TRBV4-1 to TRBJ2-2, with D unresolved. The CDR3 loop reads CASSRYLFPGELFF. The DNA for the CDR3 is TGCGCCAGCAGCCGATACCTGTTCCCCGGGGAGCTGTTTTTT.